Many counts were recorded for the clone carrying this T cell receptor beta chain. These data belong to a study of T-cell reconstitution after alpha-beta-depleted transplantation in children. Preparation of the TCRbeta library involved a method that used unique molecular identifiers. One entry per CDR3 protein results from TCRdb running MiXCR on the PCR reads. This table holds about 610,000 distinct CDR3 sequences, under 12% found once. The receptor's source is a human donor who donated a stem cell graft to a child with acute myeloid leukemia. Sample: PBMCs from the stem cell graft donor, taken from the stem cell graft.

For the CDR3, the DNA is TGTGCCAGCAGCTTCAGGACCCAACGGACCGGGGAGCTGTTTTTT. Its protein product is CASSFRTQRTGELFF. This rearrangement joins TRBV7-9 to TRBJ2-2; D is uncertain. The CDR3 sequence is 15 residues long. Trimming removed 3 bases at V and 5 bases at J, with 13 bases between. Per germline, CDR1 SEHNR and CDR2 FQNEAQ (reference sequence).